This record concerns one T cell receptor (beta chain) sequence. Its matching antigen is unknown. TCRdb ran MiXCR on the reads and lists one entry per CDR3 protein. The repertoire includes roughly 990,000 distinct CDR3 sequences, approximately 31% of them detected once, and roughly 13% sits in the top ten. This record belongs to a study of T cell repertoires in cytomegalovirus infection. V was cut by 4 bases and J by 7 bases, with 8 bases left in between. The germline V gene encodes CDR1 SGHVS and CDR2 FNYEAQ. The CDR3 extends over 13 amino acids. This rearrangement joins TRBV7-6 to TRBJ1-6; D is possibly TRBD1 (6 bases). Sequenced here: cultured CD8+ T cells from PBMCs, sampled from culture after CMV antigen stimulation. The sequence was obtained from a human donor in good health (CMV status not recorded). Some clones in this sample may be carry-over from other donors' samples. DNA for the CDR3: TGTGCCAGCAGCTCCGACAGGAATTCACCCCTCCACTTT. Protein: CASSSDRNSPLHF.